A selection of T cell receptor beta chains follows, all from one sample in a study of blood T cell repertoires in COVID-19. The data were produced by immunoSEQ multiplex PCR, yet TCRdb's version contains in-frame clones alone and is incomplete. The profile covers about 220,000 clones, with approximately 83% appearing a single time and over 3% taken by the ten largest. Sequencing was done on a sample of peripheral blood. These TCRs come from a woman aged 25 to 45 who had recovered from COVID-19. The CDR3 runs from the conserved cysteine through the conserved F or W. The D gene is left open where the match is weak. Rows give clone size only sometimes, using once, few, many, or a class for an expanded clone.

d_call clone_size j_call v_call cdr3_aa cdr3_nt
NA NA TRBJ2-1 TRBV2 CASRAEAAAYNEQFF TGTGCCAGCAGGGCTGAAGCGGCCGCCTACAATGAGCAGTTCTTC
TRBD2 NA TRBJ2-1 TRBV11-3 CASSLGIAGDSYNEQFF TGTGCCAGCAGCTTAGGTATAGCGGGGGACTCCTACAATGAGCAGTTCTTC
NA NA TRBJ2-3 TRBV19 CASSIGGAPDTQYF TGTGCCAGTAGTATAGGCGGGGCCCCAGATACGCAGTATTTT
NA NA TRBJ1-1 TRBV7-9 CASSLPGVPNTEAFF TGTGCCAGCAGCTTACCGGGAGTACCGAACACTGAAGCTTTCTTT
NA NA TRBJ2-3 TRBV9 CASSVTPSTDTQYF TGTGCCAGCAGCGTTACTCCTAGCACAGATACGCAGTATTTT
TRBD1 NA TRBJ1-4 TRBV25-1 CASSDRQGLSEKLFF TGTGCCAGCAGTGATAGACAGGGACTGAGTGAAAAACTGTTTTTT
TRBD2 NA TRBJ2-5 TRBV9 CAIPRTSGVYGETQYF TGTGCCATCCCTAGGACTAGCGGGGTCTACGGGGAGACCCAGTACTTC
NA NA TRBJ1-2 TRBV13 CASSLYDSFYGYTF TGTGCCAGCAGCTTATATGACAGCTTCTATGGCTACACCTTC
TRBD2 NA TRBJ2-2 TRBV3-1/TRBV3-2 CASSQRGTSGGPGNTGELFF TGTGCCAGCAGCCAAAGGGGGACTAGCGGGGGGCCCGGAAACACCGGGGAGCTGTTTTTT
TRBD2 NA TRBJ2-7 TRBV18 CASSPQPGSGGRTYEQYF TGTGCCAGCTCACCTCAACCTGGCAGCGGGGGGCGAACCTACGAGCAGTACTTC
NA few TRBJ1-2 TRBV21-1 CASSNCLHRQGAKYGYTF TGTGCCAGCAGCAACTGTTTGCATCGACAGGGGGCTAAATATGGCTACACCTTC
NA NA TRBJ1-2 TRBV6-2/TRBV6-3 CASSFPDYGYTF TGTGCCAGCAGTTTCCCTGACTATGGCTACACCTTC
NA NA TRBJ2-7 TRBV3-1/TRBV3-2 CASSQGTAYYEQYF TGTGCCAGCAGCCAAGGGACAGCTTATTACGAGCAGTACTTC
TRBD2 NA TRBJ2-1 TRBV7-3 CASSFETSGFYEQFF TGTGCCAGCAGCTTCGAGACTAGCGGCTTCTATGAGCAGTTCTTC
TRBD1 NA TRBJ1-3 TRBV6-5 CASSDGTGVGNTIYF TGTGCCAGCAGCGATGGGACAGGGGTAGGAAACACCATATATTTT
NA once TRBJ1-1 TRBV9 CASSPRFDSLNTEAFF TGTGCCAGCAGCCCCCGATTTGACAGCCTGAACACTGAAGCTTTCTTT
TRBD2 NA TRBJ2-3 TRBV7-2 CASSPRLAGGSTGTQYF TGTGCCAGCAGCCCCCGACTAGCGGGGGGCAGCACAGGTACGCAGTATTTT
NA NA TRBJ1-3 TRBV4-2 CASSQDPAGALGGNTIYF TGTGCCAGCAGCCAAGATCCTGCAGGGGCCCTCGGTGGAAACACCATATATTTT
NA once TRBJ1-2 TRBV12-3/TRBV12-4 CASSRDFYGYTF TGTGCCAGCAGTAGGGACTTCTATGGCTACACCTTC
TRBD1 few TRBJ2-7 TRBV4-3 CASSQDEGAPYEQYF TGCGCCAGCAGCCAAGATGAGGGGGCCCCCTACGAGCAGTACTTC
TRBD1 NA TRBJ2-7 TRBV5-5 CASSPGTGVYEQYF TGTGCCAGCAGCCCCGGGACAGGAGTATACGAGCAGTACTTC
TRBD2 NA TRBJ2-3 TRBV7-3 CASSLKSGGTTDTQYF TGTGCCAGCAGCTTGAAAAGCGGGGGGACCACAGATACGCAGTATTTT
NA NA TRBJ1-4 TRBV7-6 CASSPNIPGVGEKLFF TGTGCCAGCAGCCCTAACATCCCGGGGGTAGGGGAAAAACTGTTTTTT
NA NA TRBJ1-2 TRBV27 CASSYEPQGYGYTF TGTGCCAGCAGTTACGAACCACAGGGTTATGGCTACACCTTC
TRBD1 NA TRBJ1-1 TRBV9 CASSHTPGQGPEAFF TGTGCCAGCAGCCACACCCCGGGACAGGGCCCTGAAGCTTTCTTT
TRBD1 few TRBJ2-5 TRBV20-1 CSASNRGQETQYF TGCAGTGCTAGTAACAGGGGCCAAGAGACCCAGTACTTC
NA few TRBJ1-5 TRBV7-2 CANSRGVNQPQHF TGTGCCAACTCGCGGGGGGTCAATCAGCCCCAGCATTTT
NA NA TRBJ2-4 TRBV20-1 CSASTGRRLAKNIQYF TGCAGTGCTAGTACAGGGCGAAGACTAGCCAAAAACATTCAGTACTTC
TRBD2 NA TRBJ2-5 TRBV13 CASSSTGTSGGQETQYF TGTGCCAGCAGCTCCACCGGGACTAGCGGGGGCCAAGAGACCCAGTACTTC
TRBD1 NA TRBJ1-1 TRBV19 CAAGDRAMNTEAFF TGTGCCGCAGGGGACAGGGCCATGAACACTGAAGCTTTCTTT
NA NA TRBJ2-7 TRBV19 CASSIGGRGSREQYF TGTGCCAGTAGTATAGGGGGTCGAGGGTCACGGGAGCAGTACTTC
TRBD1 NA TRBJ1-5 TRBV10-2 CASTGQGTQPQHF TGCGCCAGCACCGGACAGGGAACGCAGCCCCAGCATTTT
NA NA TRBJ2-7 TRBV27 CASSLQGPSYEQYF TGTGCCAGCAGTTTACAGGGCCCCTCCTACGAGCAGTACTTC
NA NA TRBJ1-1 TRBV30 CAWSPPTPRRTEAFF TGTGCCTGGAGTCCCCCAACACCGCGGAGGACTGAAGCTTTCTTT
NA NA TRBJ1-1 TRBV5-8 CASSFGRVHTEAFF TGTGCCAGCAGCTTTGGCAGGGTGCACACTGAAGCTTTCTTT
NA NA TRBJ2-7 TRBV4-3 CASSQEQDPPYEQYF TGCGCCAGCAGCCAAGAACAGGACCCTCCCTACGAGCAGTACTTC
NA few TRBJ2-1 TRBV7-2 CASSPPFLEQFF TGTGCCAGCAGCCCCCCCTTCCTTGAGCAGTTCTTC
NA NA TRBJ1-4 TRBV6-5 CASSLGFGGEKLFF TGTGCCAGCAGCCTAGGATTCGGTGGGGAAAAACTGTTTTTT
TRBD1 NA TRBJ1-2 TRBV2 CASRYGQGYGYTF TGTGCCAGCAGGTACGGACAGGGGTATGGCTACACCTTC
TRBD2 NA TRBJ2-3 TRBV10-3 CASSGGVVLSTDTQYF TGTGCCAGCAGCGGGGGGGTGGTTTTGTCCACAGATACGCAGTATTTT
NA NA TRBJ2-7 TRBV6-5 CASRKGVDEQYF TGTGCCAGCAGGAAAGGGGTTGACGAGCAGTACTTC
NA NA TRBJ1-5 TRBV27 CASMKNVQGYNQPQHF TGTGCCAGCATGAAGAATGTACAGGGATACAATCAGCCCCAGCATTTT
NA NA TRBJ2-7 TRBV5-4 CASSLVGGGSYEQYF TGTGCCAGCAGCTTGGTAGGGGGGGGTTCCTACGAGCAGTACTTC
TRBD1 NA TRBJ2-7 TRBV4-1 CASSQGPRGPYEQYF TGCGCCAGCAGCCAAGGGCCGAGGGGGCCCTACGAGCAGTACTTC
TRBD1 NA TRBJ1-3 TRBV5-1 CASSLETGGIDTIYF TGCGCCAGCAGCCTAGAGACAGGGGGAATCGACACCATATATTTT
NA NA TRBJ1-6 TRBV7-2 CASSQGKVNSGLHF TGTGCCAGCAGCCAGGGGAAGGTTAATTCGGGCCTCCACTTT
NA NA TRBJ1-6 TRBV5-1 CASSLVGSSYNSPLHF TGCGCCAGCAGCTTGGTTGGCAGCTCCTATAATTCACCCCTCCACTTT
NA NA TRBJ1-6 TRBV7-8 CASSRLGAGENSPLHF TGTGCCAGCAGCCGCTTAGGTGCAGGGGAAAATTCACCCCTCCACTTT
TRBD1 few TRBJ1-2 TRBV27 CASSFAGGRSNYGYTF TGTGCCAGCAGTTTTGCAGGGGGGAGATCGAACTATGGCTACACCTTC
NA NA TRBJ1-6 TRBV5-4 CASSLGGYNSPLHF TGTGCCAGCAGCTTAGGAGGGTATAATTCACCCCTCCACTTT
NA NA TRBJ1-2 TRBV2 CASRQEGDGYTF TGTGCCAGCAGACAAGAAGGGGATGGCTACACCTTC
TRBD2 NA TRBJ2-5 TRBV6-2/TRBV6-3 CASGPGLVTTQYF TGTGCCAGCGGCCCGGGACTAGTCACGACCCAGTACTTC
NA NA TRBJ2-5 TRBV15 CATSRAQGLGETQYF TGTGCCACCAGCAGAGCTCAGGGGTTGGGGGAGACCCAGTACTTC
TRBD2 NA TRBJ2-5 TRBV10-3 CAISESGLAGHQETQYF TGTGCCATCAGTGAGTCGGGACTAGCGGGGCACCAAGAGACCCAGTACTTC
NA NA TRBJ1-6 TRBV25-1 CASSGVSYNSPLHF TGTGCCAGCTCAGGGGTCTCCTATAATTCACCCCTCCACTTT